This record concerns one T cell receptor beta chain sequence. The antigen is undetermined. The record originates from a study of Ad26.COV2.S vaccination and SARS-CoV-2 variants. Study background: The vaccine Ad26.COV2.S was put into the muscle once, or twice with 56 days between.

Study-wide points: Compared with placebo recipients, vaccine recipients had higher spike-specific TCR breadth. Vaccine and placebo recipients had similar non-spike TCR breadth.

Treatment specified: around 19 received Ad26.COV2.S at low or high dose, single or two shots; 5 received placebo; per-sample allocation not given. The samples were gathered on day 63 after the first injection of vaccine or placebo. Boston supplied an adult donor aged 18-55 years. The germline V gene encodes CDR1 MNHNY and CDR2 SVGAGI (reference sequence). The V and J ends lost 2 bases and 8 bases, in that order; junction bases with no gene match: 4. The CDR3 sequence is 14 residues long. Libraries were prepared by immunoSEQ multiplex PCR; TCRdb keeps only in-frame clonotypes and omits some of them. The table records some 390,000 clones, 70% to 90% of them present only once.

The chain carries TRBV6-6 and TRBJ1-4; TRBD1 matches 8 bases. The TCR sequence derives from a person between 18 and 65 years old who received the Ad26.COV2.S COVID-19 vaccine or a placebo. The sequenced sample was peripheral blood, obtained in a trial of Ad26.COV2.S vaccine versus placebo. CDR3 in amino acids: CASSYGTGGEKLFF. The CDR3 coding sequence is TGTGCCAGCAGTTACGGGACAGGAGGAGAAAAACTGTTTTTT.